This T cell receptor (beta chain) was documented in a study of shared T cell receptors in the human thymus. The CDR3 sequence is 14 residues long. V was trimmed by 1 base and J by 5 bases, leaving 9 bases between them. Looked up from germline, CDR1 is MNHNY and CDR2 is SVGAGI (reference sequence). Measured with immunoSEQ multiplex PCR; TCRdb has only the in-frame clones, and not every one. The table lists some 640,000 clones, over 75% of them singletons. These same records also appear under a second study, on human thymus T cells. That report adds: Biased V and J segment usage appeared in thymus and peripheral blood.

The TCR sequence derives from a boy less than two years old with a congenital heart defect. The material sequenced was thymocytes. This chain connects TRBV6-6 to TRBJ2-1; D is undetermined. The CDR3 DNA reads TGTGCCAGCAGTTACTTCGGTGCAAACAATGAGCAGTTCTTC. This gives the protein CASSYFGANNEQFF.